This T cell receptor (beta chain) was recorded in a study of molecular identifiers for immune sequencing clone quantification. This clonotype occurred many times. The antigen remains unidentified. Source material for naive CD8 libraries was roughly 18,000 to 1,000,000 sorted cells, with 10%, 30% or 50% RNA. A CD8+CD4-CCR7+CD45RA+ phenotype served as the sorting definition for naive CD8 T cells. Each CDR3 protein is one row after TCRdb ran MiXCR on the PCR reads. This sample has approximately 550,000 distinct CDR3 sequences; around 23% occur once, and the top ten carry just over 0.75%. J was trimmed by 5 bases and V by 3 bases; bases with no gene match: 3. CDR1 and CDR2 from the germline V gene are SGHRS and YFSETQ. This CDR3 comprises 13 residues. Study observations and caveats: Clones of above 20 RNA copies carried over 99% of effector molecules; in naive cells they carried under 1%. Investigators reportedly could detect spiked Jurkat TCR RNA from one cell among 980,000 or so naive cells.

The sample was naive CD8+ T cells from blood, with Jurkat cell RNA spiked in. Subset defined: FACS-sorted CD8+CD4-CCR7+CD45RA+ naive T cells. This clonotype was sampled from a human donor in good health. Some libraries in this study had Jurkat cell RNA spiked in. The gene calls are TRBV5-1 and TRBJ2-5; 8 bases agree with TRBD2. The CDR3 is CASSSSGSETQYF. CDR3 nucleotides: TGCGCCAGCAGCTCCAGCGGGAGTGAGACCCAGTACTTC.